The 26 T cell receptor beta chains presented below share a single source sample, sequenced in a study of control samples from healthy donors and cancer patients. Measured with immunoSEQ multiplex PCR; TCRdb has only the in-frame clones, and not every one. The sample holds 140,000 to 150,000 clones; roughly nine tenths are singletons and the top ten take 4% to 5.5%. What was sequenced was blood. The receptors here all came from a man younger than 40 in good health.

This clone was counted a single time. This rearrangement joins TRBV7-9 to TRBJ2-1; TRBD1 might be the D (6 bases). CDR1 SEHNR and CDR2 FQNEAQ come from the germline V gene (reference sequence). There are 16 residues in the CDR3. Trimming pared 1 base from V and 9 bases from J, leaving 19 bases between. CDR3 DNA: TGTGCCAGCAGCTTAGTATCTTTCAGGGGCCGCAGTGAGCAGTTCTTC. Translating it yields CASSLVSFRGRSEQFF.

The chain recombines TRBV5-6 with TRBJ1-6; 11 bases match TRBD1. This CDR3 has 15 residues. V shed 3 bases and J 10 bases; nucleotides not matched to a gene: 6. The germline CDR1 and CDR2 sequences are SGHDT and YYEEEE. CDR3 sequence (DNA): TGTGCCAGCAGCTCCTGGGGGACAGGGGGGTCACCCCTCCACTTT. Protein sequence: CASSSWGTGGSPLHF.

The gene calls are TRBV9 and TRBJ2-5; TRBD1 aligns across 7 bases. The length of the CDR3 is 15 residues. Germline lookup yields CDR1 SGDLS and CDR2 YYNGEE. V trimming: 6 bases; J trimming: 9 bases; junction bases outside the gene matches: 17. CDR3 nucleotide sequence: TGTGCCAGCACCAAAACTCCGGGACAGCTCGTCGCCCAGTACTTC. As protein: CASTKTPGQLVAQYF.

The V call is TRBV10-3, the J call TRBJ2-1; D is possibly TRBD2 (5 bases). Looked up from germline, CDR1 is ENHRY and CDR2 is SYGVKD. This CDR3 is 15 amino acids long. Trimming stripped 3 bases from V and 5 bases from J, with 14 bases between. This chain's CDR3 is CAISDSRADNNEQFF. The CDR3 DNA reads as TGTGCCATCAGTGACTCGAGGGCGGATAACAATGAGCAGTTCTTC.

The rearrangement uses TRBV21-1 and TRBJ1-3. TRBV21-1 is an annotated pseudogene. The CDR3 consists of 17 residues. CDR3 loop: CASSTLEGPKWGNTIYF. CDR3 DNA: TGTGCCAGCAGCACGTTAGAGGGACCTAAGTGGGGAAACACCATATATTTT.

This clone has only a few counts. The V gene is TRBV7-2, the J gene TRBJ1-2; 7 nucleotides line up with TRBD1. Germline lookup yields CDR1 SGHTA and CDR2 FQGNSA. The J segment lost 7 bases and the V segment lost 2 bases, leaving 10 bases of the junction unmatched. The CDR3 is made up of 15 amino acids. The CDR3 DNA reads as TGTGCCAGCAGCTTAAATATCGACAGGGCGCGTGGCTACACCTTC. This codes for CASSLNIDRARGYTF.

The gene calls are TRBV6-1 and TRBJ1-2; 10 positions match TRBD1. Per germline, CDR1 MNHNS and CDR2 SASEGT. Losses at the gene ends were 3 bases for V and 10 bases for J; bases not matched to a gene: 11. This CDR3 is 15 amino acids long. The CDR3 coding sequence is TGTGCCAGCAGTGAGGGACAGGGGAATTTACGTCCCTACACCTTC. Its translation is CASSEGQGNLRPYTF.

The V and J genes are TRBV5-4 and TRBJ2-7, with 9 bases aligning to TRBD2. This CDR3 spans 15 amino acids. Germline V CDR1 and CDR2: SGHNT, YYREEE (reference sequence). V trimming: 1 base; J trimming: 4 bases; junction bases outside the gene matches: 6. Here the CDR3 reads CASSLFPSGTYEQYF. In nucleotides, the CDR3 is TGTGCCAGCAGCTTGTTTCCTAGCGGGACGTACGAGCAGTACTTC.

The chain uses TRBV29-1 and TRBJ1-2, with 8 bases matching TRBD1. The germline CDR1 and CDR2 sequences are SQVTM and ANQGSEA. This CDR3 contains 14 residues. CDR3 sequence: CSYTQDRGNYGYTF. CDR3 DNA: TGCAGTTACACCCAAGACAGGGGAAACTATGGCTACACCTTC.

The chain carries TRBV7-9 and TRBJ2-7; TRBD1 might be the D (6 bases). This CDR3 is 13 amino acids long. V lost 2 bases, J lost 9 bases, and 14 bases lay in between. CDR1 is SEHNR and CDR2 is FQNEAQ in the germline V gene (reference sequence). This CDR3 is CASSLTGSVGQYF. The CDR3 DNA sequence: TGTGCCAGCAGCTTAACAGGGAGTGTTGGGCAGTACTTC.

The V gene is TRBV21-1, the J gene TRBJ1-1; the table calls TRBD1, which could not be checked here. TRBV21-1 is classified as a pseudogene. The CDR3 length is 17 residues. CDR3 in amino acids: CASSKGGLTGSSTEAFF. CDR3 in DNA: TGTGCCAGCAGCAAAGGCGGCTTGACAGGTAGTAGCACTGAAGCTTTCTTT.

The chain couples TRBV6-2 or TRBV6-3 to TRBJ1-1; D gene unclear. The V end lost 11 bases, the J end lost 5 bases, and 18 bases lay between the germline ends. The CDR3 has 13 amino acids. Germline V gene data show CDR1 as MNHEY and CDR2 as SVGEGT. DNA for the CDR3: TGTGCCCGCACCCCCGGGGTTTGGACTGAAGCTTTCTTT. The encoded protein is CARTPGVWTEAFF.

This chain uses TRBV6-2 or TRBV6-3 with TRBJ1-5; no firm D call. The CDR3 runs 14 residues. The ends were cut back, 2 bases at V and 3 bases at J, with 8 bases in the middle. Germline V lookup: CDR1 MNHEY, CDR2 SVGEGT. DNA for the CDR3: TGTGCCAGCAGTTACAAGGGTTTCAATCAGCCCCAGCATTTT. This gives the protein CASSYKGFNQPQHF.

The chain joins TRBV19 to TRBJ1-1; D gene uncertain. The V gene lost 5 bases and the J gene lost 0 bases, with 10 bases spanning the gap. The length of the CDR3 is 14 residues. The V gene's germline CDR1 is LNHDA and CDR2 SQIVND (reference sequence). CDR3 amino acids: CASSPPDMNTEAFF. Here the CDR3 DNA reads TGTGCCAGTAGTCCCCCAGACATGAACACTGAAGCTTTCTTT.

The rearrangement joins TRBV15 to TRBJ1-5, with D possibly matching TRBD1 (6 bases). Per germline, CDR1 LNHNV and CDR2 YYDKDF (reference sequence). Between the trimmed V and J ends, which lost 1 base and 4 bases, there was a span of 11 bases. CDR3 length: 15 amino acids. The CDR3 nucleotides read TGTGCCACCAGCAGAGCCGGACAGTCAAATCAGCCCCAGCATTTT. Protein sequence: CATSRAGQSNQPQHF.

This chain uses TRBV4-1 with TRBJ2-2; D possibly corresponds to TRBD1 (6 bases). Looked up from germline, CDR1 is MGHRA and CDR2 is YSYEKL. The V end was cut by 3 bases, the J end by 2 bases, with 10 bases between. The CDR3 has 15 residues. CDR3 region: CASSQGADNTGELFF. In DNA, the CDR3 is TGCGCCAGCAGCCAGGGGGCGGATAACACCGGGGAGCTGTTTTTT.

J is TRBJ2-4 and V is TRBV5-6, with TRBD2 matching 7 bases. CDR3 size: 16 residues. Germline-derived CDR1 and CDR2 are SGHDT and YYEEEE. With V trimmed by 4 bases and J by 0 bases, 7 bases remained unmatched. This CDR3 reads CASSPTSAVAKNIQYF. CDR3 coding DNA: TGTGCCAGCAGCCCAACTAGCGCGGTAGCCAAAAACATTCAGTACTTC. Variable domain in full (rest from reference TRBV5-6 and TRBJ2-4): DAGVTQSPTHLIKTRGQQVTLRCSPKSGHDTVSWYQQALGQGPQFIFQYYEEEERQRGNFPDRFSGHQFPNYSSELNVNALLLGDSALYLCASSPTSAVAKNIQYFGAGTRLSVL.

This clone was counted once. This chain connects TRBV9 to TRBJ2-3, with 8 positions matching TRBD2. Per germline, CDR1 SGDLS and CDR2 YYNGEE. J lost 4 bases, V lost 4 bases, and 5 bases had no gene match. The CDR3 is made up of 14 amino acids. The chain's CDR3 is CASSYSGVADTQYF. The DNA for the CDR3 is TGTGCCAGCAGCTATAGCGGGGTGGCAGATACGCAGTATTTT.

The chain is built from TRBV19 and TRBJ2-2; 7 bases agree with TRBD1. CDR1 and CDR2 (germline): LNHDA, SQIVND (reference sequence). The J segment lost 7 bases and the V segment lost 2 bases, leaving 7 bases of the junction unmatched. The CDR3 totals 15 residues. CDR3 sequence (DNA): TGTGCCAGTAGTATAAAACAGGGGTTGGGCGGGGAGCTGTTTTTT. It translates to CASSIKQGLGGELFF.

This chain connects TRBV24-1 to TRBJ2-7; 7 bases are a match to TRBD1. The CDR3 spans 17 residues. The germline V gene encodes CDR1 KGHDR and CDR2 SFDVKD. Trimming took 2 bases from V and 2 from J; bases not matched to a gene: 11. The CDR3 coding sequence is TGTGCCACCAGTGATTCTTCGGACAGGTCCAATACCTACGAGCAGTACTTC. Amino acids: CATSDSSDRSNTYEQYF.

The chain combines TRBV14 with TRBJ2-5; the match to TRBD2 covers 7 bases. CDR1 is SGHDN, CDR2 FVKESK, per germline. This CDR3 comprises 15 residues. Losses at the gene ends were 0 bases for V and 7 bases for J; bases not matched to a gene: 8. CDR3 nucleotide sequence: TGTGCCAGCAGCCAAGAATGGGGAGGGGCCGGGACCCAGTACTTC. Protein sequence: CASSQEWGGAGTQYF. The variable domain in full, with the rest retrieved from reference TRBV14 and TRBJ2-5, is EAGVTQFPSHSVIEKGQTVTLRCDPISGHDNLYWYRRVMGKEIKFLLHFVKESKQDESGMPNNRFLAERTGGTYSTLKVQPAELEDSGVYFCASSQEWGGAGTQYFGPGTRLLVL.

This clone occurred a few times. V gene TRBV14 combines with J gene TRBJ2-7; D is perhaps TRBD1 or TRBD2 (5 bases each). CDR1 is SGHDN and CDR2 is FVKESK in the germline V gene. The CDR3 has 14 amino acids. V lost 5 bases and J 3 bases, leaving 14 bases between the germline ends. In nucleotides, the CDR3 is TGTGCCAGCAGCAAGGGGACGGCGGGCTACGAGCAGTACTTC. Its translation: CASSKGTAGYEQYF.

This chain links TRBV18 with TRBJ1-2; possibly TRBD1 for D (5 bases). Germline lookup yields CDR1 KGHSH and CDR2 LQKENI. CDR3 length equals 11 residues. V lost 2 bases and J 8 bases, leaving 6 bases between the germline ends. DNA for the CDR3: TGTGCCAGCTCACCAGACAGAGGCTACACCTTC. This sequence encodes CASSPDRGYTF.

V is TRBV6-2 or TRBV6-3 and J is TRBJ2-7; possibly TRBD2 for D (6 bases). The CDR3 has 15 amino acids. V shed 4 bases and J shed 6 bases, with 19 bases lying between them. The germline V gene encodes CDR1 MNHEY and CDR2 SVGEGT. For the CDR3, the DNA is TGTGCCAGCAGTTCATGGGAGGCCCCGCAGGGCGAGCAGTACTTC. Translation gives CASSSWEAPQGEQYF.

The V call is TRBV6-5, the J call TRBJ2-1; D unresolved. The CDR3 runs 13 residues. Germline-derived CDR1 and CDR2 are MNHEY and SVGAGI. The germline V and J ends were trimmed by 6 bases and 3 bases, with 9 bases remaining between them. The DNA for the CDR3 is TGTGCCAGCAGGGTAGAAAACTACAATGAGCAGTTCTTC. As protein: CASRVENYNEQFF.

About this clone itself: One end of the junction varies from germline; a read error may be responsible. This chain joins TRBV5-4 and TRBJ1-2, with TRBD1 matching over 9 bases. Germline lookup yields CDR1 SGHNT and CDR2 YYREEE (reference sequence). The CDR3 extends over 14 amino acids. The CDR3 is CASSLQGAPYGCTF. CDR3 DNA sequence: TGTGCCAGCAGCTTACAGGGGGCGCCTTATGGCTGCACCTTC.